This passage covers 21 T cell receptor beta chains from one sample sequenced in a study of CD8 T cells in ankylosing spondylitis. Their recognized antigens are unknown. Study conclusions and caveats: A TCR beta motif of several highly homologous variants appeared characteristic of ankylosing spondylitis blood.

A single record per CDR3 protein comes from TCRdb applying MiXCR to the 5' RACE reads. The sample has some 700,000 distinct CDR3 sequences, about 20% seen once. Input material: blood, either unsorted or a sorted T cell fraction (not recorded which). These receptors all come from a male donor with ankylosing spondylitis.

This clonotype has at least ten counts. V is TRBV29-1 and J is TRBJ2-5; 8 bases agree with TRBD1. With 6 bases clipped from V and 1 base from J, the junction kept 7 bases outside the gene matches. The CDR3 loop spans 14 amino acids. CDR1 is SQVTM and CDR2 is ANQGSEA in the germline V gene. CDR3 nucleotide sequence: TGCAGCGTCTACAGGGGGTCGGGCCAAGAGACCCAGTACTTC. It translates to CSVYRGSGQETQYF.

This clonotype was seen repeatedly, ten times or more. The CDR3 protein is CASSSYSNQPQHF. In nucleotides, the CDR3 is TGTGCCAGCAGCTCATATAGCAATCAGCCCCAGCATTTT. V gene TRBV2 combines with J gene TRBJ1-5; D is unresolved. The CDR3 spans 13 residues. Germline CDR1 and CDR2: SNHLY and FYNNEI. The V end was cut by 6 bases, the J end by 0 bases, with 6 bases between.

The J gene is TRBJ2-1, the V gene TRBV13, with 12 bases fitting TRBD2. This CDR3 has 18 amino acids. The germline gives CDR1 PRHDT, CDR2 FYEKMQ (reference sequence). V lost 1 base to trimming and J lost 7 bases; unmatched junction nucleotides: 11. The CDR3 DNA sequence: TGTGCCAGCAGCTTAGCCTCCTCTCCTAGCGGGAGGGGGAATGAGCAGTTCTTC. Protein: CASSLASSPSGRGNEQFF.

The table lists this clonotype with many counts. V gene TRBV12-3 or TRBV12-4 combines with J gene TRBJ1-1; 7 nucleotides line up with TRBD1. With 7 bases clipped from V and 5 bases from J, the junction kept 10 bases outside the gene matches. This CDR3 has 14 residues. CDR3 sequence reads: CASNLQGRGTEAFF. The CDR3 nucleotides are TGTGCCAGCAACTTACAGGGGCGAGGAACTGAAGCTTTCTTT.

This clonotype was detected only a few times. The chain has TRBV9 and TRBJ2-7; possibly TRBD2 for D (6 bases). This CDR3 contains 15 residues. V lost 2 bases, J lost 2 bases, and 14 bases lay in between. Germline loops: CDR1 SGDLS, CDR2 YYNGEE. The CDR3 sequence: CASSVGGKFTYEQYF. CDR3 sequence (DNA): TGTGCCAGCAGCGTTGGAGGGAAATTCACCTACGAGCAGTACTTC.

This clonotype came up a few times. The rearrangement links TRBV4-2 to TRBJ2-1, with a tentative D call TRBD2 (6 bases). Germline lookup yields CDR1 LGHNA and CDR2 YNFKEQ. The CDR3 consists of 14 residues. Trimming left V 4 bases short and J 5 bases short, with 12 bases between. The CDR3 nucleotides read TGTGCCAGCAGCCCCCGGGACTTACACAATGAGCAGTTCTTC. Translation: CASSPRDLHNEQFF.

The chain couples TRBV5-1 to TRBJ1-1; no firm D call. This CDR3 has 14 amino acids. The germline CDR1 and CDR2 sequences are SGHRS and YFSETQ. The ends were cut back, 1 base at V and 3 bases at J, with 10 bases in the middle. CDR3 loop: CASSLWGDDTEAFF. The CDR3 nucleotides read TGCGCCAGCAGCTTGTGGGGAGATGACACTGAAGCTTTCTTT.

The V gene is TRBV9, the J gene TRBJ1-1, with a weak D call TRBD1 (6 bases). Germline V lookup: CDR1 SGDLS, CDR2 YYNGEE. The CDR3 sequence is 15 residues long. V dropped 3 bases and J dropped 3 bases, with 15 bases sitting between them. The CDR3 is CASSEASRGHTEAFF. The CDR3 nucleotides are TGTGCCAGCAGCGAGGCAAGCAGGGGTCACACTGAAGCTTTCTTT.

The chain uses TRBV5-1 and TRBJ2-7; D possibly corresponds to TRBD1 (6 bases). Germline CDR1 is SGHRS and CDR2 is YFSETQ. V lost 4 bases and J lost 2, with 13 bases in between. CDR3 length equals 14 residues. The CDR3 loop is CASSVLQGPYEQYF. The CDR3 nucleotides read TGCGCCAGCAGCGTGTTACAGGGTCCCTACGAGCAGTACTTC.

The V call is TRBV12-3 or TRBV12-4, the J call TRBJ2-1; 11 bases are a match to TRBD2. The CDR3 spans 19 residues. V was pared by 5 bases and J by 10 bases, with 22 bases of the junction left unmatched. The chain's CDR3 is CASSPTTRGLAVRGREQFF. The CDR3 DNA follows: TGTGCCAGCAGTCCGACCACACGGGGACTAGCGGTCCGAGGGCGGGAGCAGTTCTTC.

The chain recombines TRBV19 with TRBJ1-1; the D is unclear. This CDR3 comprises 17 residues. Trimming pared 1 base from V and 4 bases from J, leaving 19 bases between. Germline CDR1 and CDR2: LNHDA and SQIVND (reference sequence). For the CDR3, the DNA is TGTGCCAGTAGTATAGGATTCGGGGAAGGGTTTTCCACTGAAGCTTTCTTT. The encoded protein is CASSIGFGEGFSTEAFF.

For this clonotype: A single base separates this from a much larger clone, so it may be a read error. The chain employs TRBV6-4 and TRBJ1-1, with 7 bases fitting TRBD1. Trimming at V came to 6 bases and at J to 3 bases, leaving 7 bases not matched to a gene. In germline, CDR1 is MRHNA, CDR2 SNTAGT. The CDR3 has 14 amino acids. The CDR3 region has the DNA TGTGCCAGCAGGGAGACAGGGTCGTACACTGAAGCTTTCTTT. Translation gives CASRETGSYTEAFF.

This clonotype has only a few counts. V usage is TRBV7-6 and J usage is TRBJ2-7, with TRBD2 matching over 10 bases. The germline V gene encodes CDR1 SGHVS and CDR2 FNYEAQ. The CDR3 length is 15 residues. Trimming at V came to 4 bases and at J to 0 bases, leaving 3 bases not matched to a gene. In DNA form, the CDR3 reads TGTGCCAGCAGCTATACTAGCGGGGCCTCCTACGAGCAGTACTTC. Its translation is CASSYTSGASYEQYF.

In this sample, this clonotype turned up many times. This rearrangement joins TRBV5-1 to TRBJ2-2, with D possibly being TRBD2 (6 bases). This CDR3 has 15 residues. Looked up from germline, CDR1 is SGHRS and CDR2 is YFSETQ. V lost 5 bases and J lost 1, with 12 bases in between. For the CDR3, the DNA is TGCGCCAGCAGATCCGGGACTGGGAACACCGGGGAGCTGTTTTTT. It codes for CASRSGTGNTGELFF. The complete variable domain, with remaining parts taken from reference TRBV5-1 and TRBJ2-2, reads KAGVTQTPRYLIKTRGQQVTLSCSPISGHRSVSWYQQTPGQGLQFLFEYFSETQRNKGNFPGRFSGRQFSNSRSEMNVSTLELGDSALYLCASRSGTGNTGELFFGEGSRLTVL.

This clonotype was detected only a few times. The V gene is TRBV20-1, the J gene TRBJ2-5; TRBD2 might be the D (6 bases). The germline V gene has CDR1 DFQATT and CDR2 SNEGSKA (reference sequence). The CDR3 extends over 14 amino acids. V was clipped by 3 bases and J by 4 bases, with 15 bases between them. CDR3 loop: CSARGLLGLETQYF. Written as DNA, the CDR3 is TGCAGTGCTAGGGGACTCCTTGGTTTAGAGACCCAGTACTTC.

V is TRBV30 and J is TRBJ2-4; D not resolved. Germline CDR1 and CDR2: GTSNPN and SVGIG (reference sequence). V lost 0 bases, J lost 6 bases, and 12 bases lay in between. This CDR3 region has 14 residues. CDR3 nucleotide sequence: TGTGCCTGGAGTGTTAACAGCAACGTAAACATTCAGTACTTC. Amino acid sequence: CAWSVNSNVNIQYF.

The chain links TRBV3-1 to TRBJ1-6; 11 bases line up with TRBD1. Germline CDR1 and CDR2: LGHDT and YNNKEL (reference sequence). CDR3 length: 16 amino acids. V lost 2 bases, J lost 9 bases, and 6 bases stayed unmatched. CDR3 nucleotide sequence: TGTGCCAGCAGCCAATGGACAGGGGGCGGCGGTTCACCCCTCCACTTT. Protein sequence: CASSQWTGGGGSPLHF.

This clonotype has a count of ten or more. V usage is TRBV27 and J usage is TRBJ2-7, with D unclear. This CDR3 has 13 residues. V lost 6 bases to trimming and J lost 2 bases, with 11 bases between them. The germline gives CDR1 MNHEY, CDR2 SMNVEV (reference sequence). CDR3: CASSLGPTYEQYF. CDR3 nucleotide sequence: TGTGCCAGCAGCTTAGGGCCAACCTACGAGCAGTACTTC.

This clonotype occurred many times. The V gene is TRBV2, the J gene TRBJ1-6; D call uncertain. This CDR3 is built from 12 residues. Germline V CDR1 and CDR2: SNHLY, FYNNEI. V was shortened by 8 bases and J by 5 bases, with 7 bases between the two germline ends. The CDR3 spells CASSPDNSPLHF. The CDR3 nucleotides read TGTGCCAGCTCTCCAGATAATTCACCCCTCCACTTT.

CDR3 sequence reads: CASSPSPDRAGEKLFF. The CDR3 bases are TGCGCCAGCAGCCCATCGCCGGACAGGGCGGGTGAAAAACTGTTTTTT. The chain uses TRBV5-1 and TRBJ1-4, with 8 bases identical to TRBD1. J gave up 7 bases and V 4 bases, and 12 bases lay outside the gene matches. The germline CDR1 and CDR2 sequences are SGHRS and YFSETQ. The CDR3 runs 16 residues.

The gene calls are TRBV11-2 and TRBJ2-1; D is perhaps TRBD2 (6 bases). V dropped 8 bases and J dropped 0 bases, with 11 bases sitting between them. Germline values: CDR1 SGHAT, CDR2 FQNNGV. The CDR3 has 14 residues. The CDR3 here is CASGGYGSYNEQFF. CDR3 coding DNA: TGTGCCAGCGGGGGGTATGGCTCCTACAATGAGCAGTTCTTC.